This passage covers 26 T cell receptor beta chains from one sample sequenced in a study of T cells after yellow fever vaccination. From the 5' RACE reads, TCRdb called clonotypes with MiXCR, one entry per CDR3 protein. Of under 550,000 distinct CDR3 sequences in the sample, 21% were seen once. The material was PBMCs, obtained 20 to 25 days after the first yellow fever vaccination. The receptors originated from a young man who received the YFV17D yellow fever vaccine.

J is TRBJ2-7 and V is TRBV30; unclear D gene. The V and J ends lost 6 bases and 0 bases respectively, with 18 bases between them. The CDR3 is 15 amino acids. Per germline, CDR1 GTSNPN and CDR2 SVGIG (reference sequence). The CDR3 nucleotides are TGTGCCTGCGACCCCCCTGGGGATCCCTCCTACGAGCAGTACTTC. It is translated as CACDPPGDPSYEQYF.

This clonotype was recorded at least ten times. The chain joins TRBV5-1 to TRBJ2-2; TRBD2 might be the D (6 bases). Germline V gene sequence: CDR1 SGHRS, CDR2 YFSETQ. V was pared by 6 bases and J by 3 bases, with 9 bases between. CDR3 size: 13 residues. This CDR3 is CASIPGDTGELFF. For the CDR3, the DNA is TGCGCCAGCATCCCGGGGGACACCGGGGAGCTGTTTTTT.

The chain combines TRBV12-3 or TRBV12-4 with TRBJ1-1; a weak D match, TRBD1 (5 bases). The ends were cut back, 3 bases at V and 4 bases at J, with 21 bases in the middle. This CDR3 spans 17 amino acids. In DNA, the CDR3 is TGTGCCAGCAGTTTTTGGGAGCCCGTGTTGGGGGGCACTGAAGCTTTCTTT. This translates into CASSFWEPVLGGTEAFF.

This chain connects TRBV18 to TRBJ1-1, with TRBD1 as a possible D gene (6 bases). The V end lost 2 bases, the J end lost 10 bases, and 11 bases lay between the germline ends. The V gene's germline CDR1 is KGHSH and CDR2 LQKENI. The CDR3 length is 12 residues. CDR3 amino acids: CASSPRGGSAFF. CDR3 bases: TGTGCCAGCTCACCAAGGGGGGGATCAGCTTTCTTT.

This clonotype was detected only a few times. This rearrangement joins TRBV20-1 to TRBJ2-7; D tentatively fits TRBD1 or TRBD2 (5 bases each). Trimming took 6 bases from V and 1 from J, leaving 16 bases between them. The CDR3 is made up of 14 amino acids. Germline V lookup: CDR1 DFQATT, CDR2 SNEGSKA (reference sequence). CDR3 in DNA: TGCAGTGCACCGACGGGGTGGGGGTCCTACGAGCAGTACTTC. Translation: CSAPTGWGSYEQYF.

V is TRBV7-8 and J is TRBJ1-4; D remains unclear. The germline V gene encodes CDR1 SGHVS and CDR2 FQNEAQ. The CDR3 extends over 16 amino acids. The ends were cut back, 4 bases at V and 8 bases at J, with 20 bases in the middle. CDR3 bases: TGTGCCAGCAGCTCCCTCACCGACGGAGGAAGCGAAAAACTGTTTTTT. This gives the protein CASSSLTDGGSEKLFF. Full variable domain (remainder filled in from reference TRBV7-8 and TRBJ1-4): GAGVSQSPRYKVAKRGQDVALRCDPISGHVSLFWYQQALGQGPEFLTYFQNEAQLDKSGLPSDRFFAERPEGSVSTLKIQRTQQEDSAVYLCASSSLTDGGSEKLFFGSGTQLSVL.

The rearrangement joins TRBV7-6 to TRBJ2-3; 10 bases agree with TRBD2. Trimming at V came to 1 base and at J to 3 bases, leaving 16 bases not matched to a gene. CDR3 length: 20 residues. Germline V gene data show CDR1 as SGHVS and CDR2 as FNYEAQ. The CDR3 loop reads CASSLELSGGAPRGTDTQYF. The CDR3 coding sequence is TGTGCCAGCAGCTTAGAGCTGAGCGGGGGGGCTCCCCGGGGGACAGATACGCAGTATTTT.

This clonotype has only a few counts. The chain employs TRBV6-5 and TRBJ2-5, with 7 bases aligning to TRBD1. This CDR3 is 14 amino acids long. V shed 6 bases and J 5 bases; nucleotides not matched to a gene: 9. Germline V gene sequence: CDR1 MNHEY, CDR2 SVGAGI. The CDR3 DNA is TGTGCCAGCAGGTACAGGGGACGAGGGGAGACCCAGTACTTC. It encodes CASRYRGRGETQYF.

The chain joins TRBV10-3 to TRBJ1-2; 7 bases map to TRBD1. Germline V gene sequence: CDR1 ENHRY, CDR2 SYGVKD. The CDR3 runs to 14 residues. With 5 bases clipped from V and 2 bases from J, the junction kept 5 bases outside the gene matches. This CDR3 is CAISSSGGNYGYTF. DNA for the CDR3: TGTGCCATCAGTTCCTCAGGGGGAAACTATGGCTACACCTTC.

This clonotype was picked up a small number of times. V usage is TRBV10-3 and J usage is TRBJ2-1; D is ambiguous. Germline V lookup: CDR1 ENHRY, CDR2 SYGVKD. The CDR3 covers 14 residues. Trimming removed 3 bases at V and 7 bases at J, with 13 bases between. This CDR3 is CAISDLLGKNEQFF. CDR3 DNA sequence: TGTGCCATCAGTGATCTTCTGGGAAAGAATGAGCAGTTCTTC.

This clonotype turned up a few times. This rearrangement joins TRBV7-9 to TRBJ2-1, with TRBD2 matching over 9 bases. The CDR3 totals 17 residues. The germline V gene encodes CDR1 SEHNR and CDR2 FQNEAQ (reference sequence). The trim removed 5 bases at V and 4 bases at J, leaving 12 bases unmatched. The chain's CDR3 is CASSPKFRLAAYNEQFF. Here the CDR3 DNA reads TGTGCCAGCAGCCCGAAGTTTAGACTAGCGGCTTACAATGAGCAGTTCTTC.

The rearrangement joins TRBV27 to TRBJ1-1; D gene uncertain. The CDR3 sequence is 16 residues long. Per germline, CDR1 MNHEY and CDR2 SMNVEV (reference sequence). V was shortened by 6 bases and J by 2 bases, with 19 bases between the two germline ends. CDR3 nucleotide sequence: TGTGCCAGCAGACGTTCAGTGGTGAGGGTTAACACTGAAGCTTTCTTT. This translates into CASRRSVVRVNTEAFF.

The J gene is TRBJ2-3, the V gene TRBV20-1, with 11 bases fitting TRBD2. The length of the CDR3 is 16 residues. The germline CDR1 and CDR2 sequences are DFQATT and SNEGSKA (reference sequence). J gave up 5 bases and V 4 bases, and 11 bases lay outside the gene matches. The CDR3 bases are TGCAGTGCTATAAATATAGCGGGGGGGCTCGGAGATACGCAGTATTTT. Encoded protein: CSAINIAGGLGDTQYF.

The chain uses TRBV20-1 and TRBJ1-6; the match to TRBD1 covers 7 bases. The junction had 8 bases not matched to a gene; V was cut back by 0 bases and J by 6 bases. Germline CDR1 and CDR2: DFQATT and SNEGSKA (reference sequence). There are 16 residues in the CDR3. The CDR3 protein is CSARDPKAGGNSPLHF. CDR3 nucleotide sequence: TGCAGTGCTAGAGATCCCAAGGCAGGGGGTAATTCACCCCTCCACTTT.

The sample holds many counts of this clonotype. The chain has TRBV5-1 and TRBJ2-3, with D possibly matching TRBD1 (5 bases). The V and J ends lost 0 bases and 6 bases respectively, with 5 bases between them. Germline lookup yields CDR1 SGHRS and CDR2 YFSETQ. The CDR3 has 12 residues. Here the CDR3 reads CASSLEGDTQYF. For the CDR3, the DNA is TGCGCCAGCAGCTTGGAGGGGGATACGCAGTATTTT.

This clonotype was detected only a few times. This rearrangement joins TRBV7-2 to TRBJ1-1; TRBD1 might be the D (5 bases). V shed 6 bases and J shed 5 bases, with 25 bases lying between them. CDR3 length: 17 amino acids. Germline V gene data show CDR1 as SGHTA and CDR2 as FQGNSA. CDR3 region: CASSYRRDHASNTEAFF. CDR3 bases: TGTGCCAGCAGTTACCGCCGGGACCATGCGTCTAATACTGAAGCTTTCTTT. Variable domain in full (rest from reference TRBV7-2 and TRBJ1-1): GAGVSQSPSNKVTEKGKDVELRCDPISGHTALYWYRQSLGQGLEFLIYFQGNSAPDKSGLPSDRFSAERTGGSVSTLTIQRTQQEDSAVYLCASSYRRDHASNTEAFFGQGTRLTVV.

The CDR3 here is CSVAGTSGGPSYNEQFF. In DNA, the CDR3 is TGCAGCGTTGCCGGGACTAGCGGGGGGCCCTCCTACAATGAGCAGTTCTTC. The V and J genes are TRBV29-1 and TRBJ2-1, with 15 bases matching TRBD2. Per germline, CDR1 SQVTM and CDR2 ANQGSEA. V lost 4 bases, J lost 0 bases, and 4 bases stayed unmatched. This CDR3 has 17 amino acids.

This clonotype came up many times. CDR3 sequence reads: CASSRQVNEQFF. In DNA form, the CDR3 reads TGTGCCAGTAGTAGACAGGTAAATGAGCAGTTCTTC. The chain employs TRBV19 and TRBJ2-1, with D maybe TRBD1 (6 bases). Germline CDR1 is LNHDA and CDR2 is SQIVND (reference sequence). The CDR3 consists of 12 residues. Trimming removed 4 bases from V and 7 bases from J, with 8 bases in between.

At least ten counts were recorded for this clonotype. The chain is built from TRBV12-3 or TRBV12-4 and TRBJ1-4; no clear D. The CDR3 has 15 residues. V was trimmed by 4 bases and J by 8 bases, leaving 17 bases between them. CDR3 sequence reads: CASSSLHRKREKLFF. DNA for the CDR3: TGTGCCAGCAGTTCCCTTCACAGAAAGAGGGAAAAACTGTTTTTT.

The rearrangement joins TRBV5-1 to TRBJ2-1; D is perhaps TRBD2 (5 bases). CDR3 length: 15 amino acids. Germline CDR1 SGHRS, CDR2 YFSETQ. Trimming left V 3 bases short and J 0 bases short, with 10 bases between. The CDR3 sequence is CASSWRSSSYNEQFF. The CDR3 DNA sequence: TGCGCCAGCAGCTGGAGGTCCAGCTCCTACAATGAGCAGTTCTTC.

The rearrangement links TRBV5-1 to TRBJ2-2, with D perhaps assigned TRBD1 or TRBD2 (5 bases each). This CDR3 spans 14 amino acids. V was trimmed by 5 bases and J by 3 bases, leaving 11 bases between them. Looked up from germline, CDR1 is SGHRS and CDR2 is YFSETQ. The CDR3 loop reads CASRGAGDTGELFF. The CDR3 bases are TGCGCCAGCAGAGGGGCCGGGGACACCGGGGAGCTGTTTTTT.

This clonotype was seen a few times. This chain links TRBV10-3 with TRBJ1-5; D is ambiguous. The CDR3 loop spans 16 amino acids. V lost 0 bases to trimming and J lost 7 bases, with 16 bases between them. The germline V gene has CDR1 ENHRY and CDR2 SYGVKD. CDR3 in amino acids: CAISESPLGFFQPQHF. CDR3 nucleotide sequence: TGTGCCATCAGTGAGTCGCCTTTAGGGTTTTTCCAGCCCCAGCATTTT.

The V call is TRBV5-1, the J call TRBJ2-6; possible D gene TRBD2, 6 bases. Germline assignment: CDR1 SGHRS and CDR2 YFSETQ. V lost 4 bases, J lost 0 bases, and 11 bases lay in between. The length of the CDR3 is 16 residues. The CDR3 sequence is CASSPGVSSGANVLTF. The CDR3 DNA sequence: TGCGCCAGCAGCCCGGGGGTCAGCTCTGGGGCCAACGTCCTGACTTTC.

The chain couples TRBV10-2 to TRBJ2-7; no firm D call. Trimming took off 6 bases at V and 2 bases at J, with 14 bases between the two ends. CDR1 WSHSY and CDR2 SAAADI come from the germline V gene. The CDR3 is 14 amino acids. CDR3 DNA: TGCGCCAGCAGCCCTTTTGACTGGACCTACGAGCAGTACGTC. Amino acids: CASSPFDWTYEQYV.

The V gene is TRBV4-3, the J gene TRBJ2-5; D ambiguous. The CDR3 length is 16 residues. Trimming removed 0 bases from V and 1 base from J, with 12 bases in between. CDR1 is LGHNA, CDR2 YSLEER, per germline. CDR3 region: CASSQDIFRSQETQYF. DNA of the CDR3: TGCGCCAGCAGCCAAGATATTTTTCGCAGCCAAGAGACCCAGTACTTC.

This clonotype was detected only a few times. The chain employs TRBV7-9 and TRBJ2-5; D is unresolved. This CDR3 has 15 amino acids. Germline values: CDR1 SEHNR, CDR2 FQNEAQ (reference sequence). The ends were cut back, 2 bases at V and 2 bases at J, with 12 bases in the middle. CDR3 DNA sequence: TGTGCCAGCAGCTTATACGCCCCGGAGCAAGAGACCCAGTACTTC. Residues: CASSLYAPEQETQYF.